The source of this T cell receptor beta chain is a study of blood T cells in healthy people across ages. About the study: When template switching was applied, about one barcoded beta molecule was captured per two T cells.

Trimming stripped 4 bases from V and 5 bases from J, with 12 bases between. The germline gives CDR1 DFQATT, CDR2 SNEGSKA (reference sequence). This CDR3 spans 12 amino acids. For the second PCR, which ran for about 6 to 11 cycles, a sample-barcoded 5' primer and a J-beta primer mix were used. CDR3-containing paired-end reads numbering at least 2.5 million came from each sample. TCRdb called the 5' RACE reads again in MiXCR, with one record for every CDR3 protein. Found here are about 1.6 million distinct CDR3 sequences, 30% to 40% of them singletons; the top ten hold about 11%. The table lists this clonotype with a few counts.

This sequence was found in a woman younger than 45 in good health. Sequencing used blood. This chain links TRBV20-1 with TRBJ2-7; no clear D. The CDR3 bases are TGCAGTGCTATCGGTAGTTCCCACGAGCAGTACTTC. It encodes CSAIGSSHEQYF.